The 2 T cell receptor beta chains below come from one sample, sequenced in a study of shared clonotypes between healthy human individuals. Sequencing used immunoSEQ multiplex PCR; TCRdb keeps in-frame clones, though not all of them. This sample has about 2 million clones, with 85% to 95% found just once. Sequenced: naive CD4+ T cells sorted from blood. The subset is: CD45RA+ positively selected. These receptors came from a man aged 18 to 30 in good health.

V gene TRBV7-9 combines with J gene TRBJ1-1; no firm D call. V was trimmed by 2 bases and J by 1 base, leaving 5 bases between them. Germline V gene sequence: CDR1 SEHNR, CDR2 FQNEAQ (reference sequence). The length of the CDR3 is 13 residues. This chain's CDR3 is CASSLHRNTEAFF. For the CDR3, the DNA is TGTGCCAGCAGCTTACACAGGAACACTGAAGCTTTCTTT.

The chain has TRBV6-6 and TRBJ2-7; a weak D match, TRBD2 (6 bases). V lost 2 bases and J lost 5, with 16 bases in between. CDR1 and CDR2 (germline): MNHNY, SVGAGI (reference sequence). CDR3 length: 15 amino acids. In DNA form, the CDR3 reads TGTGCCAGCAGTTACCGGAGGGAGGTTATTCACGAGCAGTACTTC. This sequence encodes CASSYRREVIHEQYF.